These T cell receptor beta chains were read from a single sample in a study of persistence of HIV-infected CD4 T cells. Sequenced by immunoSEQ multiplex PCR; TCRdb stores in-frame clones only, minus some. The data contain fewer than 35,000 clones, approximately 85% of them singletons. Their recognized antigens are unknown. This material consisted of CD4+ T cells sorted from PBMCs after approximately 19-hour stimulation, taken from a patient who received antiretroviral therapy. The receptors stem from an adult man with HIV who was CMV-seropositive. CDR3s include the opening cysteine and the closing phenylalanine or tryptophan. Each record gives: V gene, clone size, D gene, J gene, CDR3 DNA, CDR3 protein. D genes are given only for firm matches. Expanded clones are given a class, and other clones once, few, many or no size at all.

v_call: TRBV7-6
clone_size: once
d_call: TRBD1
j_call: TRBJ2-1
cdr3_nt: TGTGCCAGCAGCTTAAACACAGGGGCCAACAATGAGCAGTTCTTC
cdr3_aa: CASSLNTGANNEQFF

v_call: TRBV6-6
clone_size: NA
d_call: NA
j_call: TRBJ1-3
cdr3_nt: TGTGCCAGCAGGGCCCCCTGGGGTGGAAACACCATATATTTT
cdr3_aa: CASRAPWGGNTIYF

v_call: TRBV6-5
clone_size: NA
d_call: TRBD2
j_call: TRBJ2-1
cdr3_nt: TGTGCCAGCAGTTTCCTGACTAGCGGGACCTACAATGAGCAGTTCTTC
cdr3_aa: CASSFLTSGTYNEQFF

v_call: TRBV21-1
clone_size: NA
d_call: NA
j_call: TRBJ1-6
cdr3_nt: TGTGCCAGCAAAAAGGGGATCGGTTGGCAGCCGAGGTATAATTCACCCCTCCACTTT
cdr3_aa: CASKKGIGWQPRYNSPLHF

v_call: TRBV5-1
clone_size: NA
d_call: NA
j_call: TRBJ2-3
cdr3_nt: TGCGCCAGCAGCCCATCACCAGGGGCTTTGAGTACAGATACGCAGTATTTT
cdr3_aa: CASSPSPGALSTDTQYF

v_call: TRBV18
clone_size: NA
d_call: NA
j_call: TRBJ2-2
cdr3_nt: TGTGCCAGCTCACCCCTTTCGGGGTTGAACACCGGGGAGCTGTTTTTT
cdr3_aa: CASSPLSGLNTGELFF

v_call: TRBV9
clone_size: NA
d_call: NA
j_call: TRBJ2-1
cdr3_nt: TGTGCCAGCAGCGCCCCCGGGATAGTCAAAAATGAGCAGTTCTTC
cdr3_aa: CASSAPGIVKNEQFF

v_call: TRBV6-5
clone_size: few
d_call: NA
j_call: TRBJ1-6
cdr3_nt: TGTGCCAGCAAGATGAGGGAGTCGAATTCACCCCTCCACTTT
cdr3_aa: CASKMRESNSPLHF

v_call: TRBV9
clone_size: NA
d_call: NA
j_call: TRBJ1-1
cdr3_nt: TGTGCCAGCAGCCGGGACCTGATCACTGAAGCTTTCTTT
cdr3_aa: CASSRDLITEAFF

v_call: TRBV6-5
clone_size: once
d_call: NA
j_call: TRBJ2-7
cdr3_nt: TGTGCCAGCAGTTATTCCACAGGGGAGCAGTACTTC
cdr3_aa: CASSYSTGEQYF

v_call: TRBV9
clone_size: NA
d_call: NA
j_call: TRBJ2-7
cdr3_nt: TGTGCCAGCAGCGTATGGGGTGACGGGGGCCACGAGCAGTACTTC
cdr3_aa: CASSVWGDGGHEQYF

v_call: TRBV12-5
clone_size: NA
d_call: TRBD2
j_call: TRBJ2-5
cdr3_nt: TGTGCTAGTGGTCGAATTGGACTAGCGGAGACCCAGTACTTC
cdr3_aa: CASGRIGLAETQYF

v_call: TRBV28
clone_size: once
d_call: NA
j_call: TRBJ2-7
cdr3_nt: TGTGCCAGCAGTTTTAGCAAGGGTCCCCGGTCCTACGAGCAGTACTTC
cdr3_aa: CASSFSKGPRSYEQYF

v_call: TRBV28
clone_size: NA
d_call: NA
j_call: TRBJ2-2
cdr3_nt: TGTGCCAGCACCAGGGGAGGGGGCCACACCGGGGAGCTGTTTTTT
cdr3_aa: CASTRGGGHTGELFF

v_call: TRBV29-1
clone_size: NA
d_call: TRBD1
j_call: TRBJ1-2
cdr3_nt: TGCAGCGCAGGGACAGGGTCGCAGTATGGCTACACCTTC
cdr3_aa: CSAGTGSQYGYTF

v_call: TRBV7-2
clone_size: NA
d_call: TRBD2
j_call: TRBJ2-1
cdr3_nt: TGTGCCAGCAGCCCAAGGACTAGCGGGGGGCGGAATGAGCAGTTCTTC
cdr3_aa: CASSPRTSGGRNEQFF

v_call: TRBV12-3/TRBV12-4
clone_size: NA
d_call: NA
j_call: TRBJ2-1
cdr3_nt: TGTGCCAGCAGTCTGTTCAATGAGCAGTTCTTC
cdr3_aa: CASSLFNEQFF

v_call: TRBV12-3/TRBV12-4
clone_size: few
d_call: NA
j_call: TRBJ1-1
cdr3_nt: TGTGCCAGCAGTCTCGTGACGAACACTGAAGCTTTCTTT
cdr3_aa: CASSLVTNTEAFF

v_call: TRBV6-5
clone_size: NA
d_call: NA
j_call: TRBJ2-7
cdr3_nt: TGTGCCAGCAGCCGAGCACAGGGGGGGGTGCAGTACTTC
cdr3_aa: CASSRAQGGVQYF

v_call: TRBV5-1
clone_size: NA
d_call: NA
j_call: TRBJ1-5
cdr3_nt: TGCGCCAGCAGCTTGTCCGGTAGGGGAAGCAATCAGCCCCAGCATTTT
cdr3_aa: CASSLSGRGSNQPQHF

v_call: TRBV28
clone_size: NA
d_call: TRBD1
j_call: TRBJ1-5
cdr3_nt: TGTGCCAGCAGTTCCGACAGGGGGCCCCAGCATTTT
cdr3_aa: CASSSDRGPQHF

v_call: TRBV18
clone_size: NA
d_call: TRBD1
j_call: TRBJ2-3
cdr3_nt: TGTGCCAGCTCACCGTTTCCACAGGGGGCGCAGGCAGATACGCAGTATTTT
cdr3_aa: CASSPFPQGAQADTQYF

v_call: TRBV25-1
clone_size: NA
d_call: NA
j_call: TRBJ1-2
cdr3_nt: TGTGCCAGCAGTGACGGGACTAAATATGGCTACACCTTC
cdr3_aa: CASSDGTKYGYTF

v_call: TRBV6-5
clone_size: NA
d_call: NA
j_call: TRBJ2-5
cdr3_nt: TGTGCCAGCGACGTAGGGGGGCTGCGGATCCGGTACTTC
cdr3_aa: CASDVGGLRIRYF

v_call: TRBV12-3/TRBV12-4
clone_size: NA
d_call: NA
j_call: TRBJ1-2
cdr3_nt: TGTGCCAGCACCTCCGGACGGAGCTACACCTTC
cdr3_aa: CASTSGRSYTF

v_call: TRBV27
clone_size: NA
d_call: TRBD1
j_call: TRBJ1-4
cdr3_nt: TGTGCCAGCACCAGACAACCGACAGGGGGCTATGAAAAACTGTTTTTT
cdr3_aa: CASTRQPTGGYEKLFF

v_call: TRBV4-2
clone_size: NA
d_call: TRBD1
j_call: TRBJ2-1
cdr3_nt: TGTGCCAGCAGCCAGAGGGGGCTTCACAATGAGCAGTTCTTC
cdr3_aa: CASSQRGLHNEQFF

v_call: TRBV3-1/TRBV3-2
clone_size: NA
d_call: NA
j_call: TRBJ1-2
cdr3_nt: TGTGCCAGCAGCCAATACCAGGCTAAACAATCCAACTATGGCTACACCTTC
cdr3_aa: CASSQYQAKQSNYGYTF

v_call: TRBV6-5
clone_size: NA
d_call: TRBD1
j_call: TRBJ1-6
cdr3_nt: TGTGCCAGCAGTCCCGGGACAGTCAATTCACCCCTCCACTTT
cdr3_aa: CASSPGTVNSPLHF

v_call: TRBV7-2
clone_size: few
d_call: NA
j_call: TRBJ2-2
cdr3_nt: TGTGCCAGCAGCTTGTTCGCCCATACCGGGGAGCTGTTTTTT
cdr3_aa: CASSLFAHTGELFF

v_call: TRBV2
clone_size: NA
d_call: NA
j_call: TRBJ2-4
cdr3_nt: TGTGCCAGCACGGGAGCCGCCAAAAACATTCAGTACTTC
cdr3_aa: CASTGAAKNIQYF

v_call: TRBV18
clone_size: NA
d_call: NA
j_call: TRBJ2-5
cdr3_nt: TGTGCCAGCTCAACGCGGACAAAGTACCAAGAGACCCAGTACTTC
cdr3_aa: CASSTRTKYQETQYF

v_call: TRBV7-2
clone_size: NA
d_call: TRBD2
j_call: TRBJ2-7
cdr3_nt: TGTGCCAGCAGCTTTAGCGGGGGGGCGATAGGCTACGAGCAGTACTTC
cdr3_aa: CASSFSGGAIGYEQYF

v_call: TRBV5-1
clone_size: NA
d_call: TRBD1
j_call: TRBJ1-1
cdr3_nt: TGCGCCAGCAGCTCCGTACAGGGGGCCACTGAAGCTTTCTTT
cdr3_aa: CASSSVQGATEAFF

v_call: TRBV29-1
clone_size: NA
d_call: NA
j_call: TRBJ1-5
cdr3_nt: TGCAGCGTTGTCTCAGGGAATAGCAATCAGCCCCAGCATTTT
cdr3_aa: CSVVSGNSNQPQHF